The clone carrying this T cell receptor beta chain was recorded many times. These data come from a study of early T cells in non-severe SARS-CoV-2 infection. The protocol attached unique molecular identifiers to individual cDNA molecules. MiXCR, run by TCRdb on the 5' RACE reads, gives a single entry per CDR3 protein. The data show around 70,000 distinct CDR3 sequences, 9% to 10% seen once. Germline V CDR1 and CDR2: PRHDT, FYEKMQ (reference sequence). V shed 5 bases and J 2 bases; nucleotides not matched to a gene: 8. The length of the CDR3 is 15 residues. V usage is TRBV13 and J usage is TRBJ1-2, with 7 bases fitting TRBD1. This sample comprised whole blood, obtained at baseline. This clonotype originated in an adult who was a healthcare worker with PCR-confirmed SARS-CoV-2 infection or an uninfected control (not recorded which). The DNA of the CDR3 is TGTGCCAGCAGCCCAGGAGGGGGCTACAACTATGGCTACACCTTC. Protein product: CASSPGGGYNYGYTF.